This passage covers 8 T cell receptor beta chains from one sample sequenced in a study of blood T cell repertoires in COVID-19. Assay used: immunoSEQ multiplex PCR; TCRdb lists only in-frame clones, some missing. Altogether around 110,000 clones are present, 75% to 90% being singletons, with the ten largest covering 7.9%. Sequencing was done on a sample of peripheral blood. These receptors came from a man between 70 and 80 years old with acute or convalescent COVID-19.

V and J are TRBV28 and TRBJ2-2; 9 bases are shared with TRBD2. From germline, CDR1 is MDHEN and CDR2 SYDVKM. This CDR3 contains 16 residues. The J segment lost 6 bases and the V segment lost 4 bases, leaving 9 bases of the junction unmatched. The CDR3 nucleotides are TGTGCCAGCAGTTATGGAGGCGGGAGGGCCTCCGGGGAGCTGTTTTTT. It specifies CASSYGGGRASGELFF.

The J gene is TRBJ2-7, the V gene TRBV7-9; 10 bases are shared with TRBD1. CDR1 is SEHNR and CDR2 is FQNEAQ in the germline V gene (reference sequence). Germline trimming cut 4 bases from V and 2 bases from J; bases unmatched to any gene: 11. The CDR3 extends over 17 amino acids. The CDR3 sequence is CASSSGQGEVGTYEQYF. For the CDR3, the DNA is TGTGCCAGCAGCTCCGGACAGGGGGAAGTTGGCACCTACGAGCAGTACTTC.

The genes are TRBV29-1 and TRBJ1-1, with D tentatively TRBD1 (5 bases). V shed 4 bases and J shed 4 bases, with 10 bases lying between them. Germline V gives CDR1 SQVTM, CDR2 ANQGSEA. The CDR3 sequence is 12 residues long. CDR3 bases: TGCAGCGTTGGCCAGGGCGGCACTGAAGCTTTCTTT. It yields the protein CSVGQGGTEAFF.

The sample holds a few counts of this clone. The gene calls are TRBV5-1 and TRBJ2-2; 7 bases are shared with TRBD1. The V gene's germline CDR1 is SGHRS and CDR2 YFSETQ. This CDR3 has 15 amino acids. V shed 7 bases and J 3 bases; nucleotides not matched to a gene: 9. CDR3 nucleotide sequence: TGCGCCAGCCGCGACAGGGCGAAGGACACCGGGGAGCTGTTTTTT. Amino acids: CASRDRAKDTGELFF.

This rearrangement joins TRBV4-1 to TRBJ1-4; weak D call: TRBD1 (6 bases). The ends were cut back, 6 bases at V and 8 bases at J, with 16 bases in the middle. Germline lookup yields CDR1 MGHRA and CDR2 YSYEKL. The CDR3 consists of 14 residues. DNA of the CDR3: TGCGCCAGCAGACACCGGACAGAATCCGAAAAACTGTTTTTT. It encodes CASRHRTESEKLFF.

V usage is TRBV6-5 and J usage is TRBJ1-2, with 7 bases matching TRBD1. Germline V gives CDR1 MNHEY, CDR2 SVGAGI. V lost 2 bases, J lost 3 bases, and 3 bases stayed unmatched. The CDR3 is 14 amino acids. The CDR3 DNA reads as TGTGCCAGCAGTTACCAGGGGGTGGACTATGGCTACACCTTC. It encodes CASSYQGVDYGYTF.

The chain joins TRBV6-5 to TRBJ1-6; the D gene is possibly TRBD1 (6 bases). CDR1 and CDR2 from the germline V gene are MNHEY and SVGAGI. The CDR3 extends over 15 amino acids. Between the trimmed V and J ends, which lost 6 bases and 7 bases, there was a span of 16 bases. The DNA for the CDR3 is TGTGCCAGCAGGGGACAAGGAATGTGGAATTCACCCCTCCACTTT. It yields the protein CASRGQGMWNSPLHF.

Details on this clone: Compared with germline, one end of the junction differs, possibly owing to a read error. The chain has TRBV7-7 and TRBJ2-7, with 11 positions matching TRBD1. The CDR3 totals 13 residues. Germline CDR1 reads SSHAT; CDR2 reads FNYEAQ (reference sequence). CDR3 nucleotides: TGTGCTAGCAGCCGGGACAGGGGGTACGAGCAGTACTTC. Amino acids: CASSRDRGYEQYF. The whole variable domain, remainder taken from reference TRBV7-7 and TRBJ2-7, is GAGVSQSPRYKVTKRGQDVTLRCDPISSHATLYWYQQALGQGPEFLTYFNYEAQPDKSGLPSDRFSAERPEGSISTLTIQRTEQRDSAMYRCASSRDRGYEQYFGPGTRLTVT.